The entry below gives a single TCR beta chain sequence along with its context. Its antigen is not known. Generated by immunoSEQ multiplex PCR, the TCRdb table keeps only in-frame clones and is missing some. The data show about 2 million clones, roughly 94% seen once. This sample is drawn from a study of shared clonotypes between healthy human individuals. The wider study: Each donor had three CD4 naive, three CD4 memory, two CD8 naive and one CD8 memory plate. General observations from the study: For naive CD4 cells, approximately 5% of clonotypes were shared across a few donors. The study found lower generation probabilities in non-shared clonotypes than in those shared by all four donors. Researchers sampled only blood; tissue repertoires likely differ.

The germline V gene encodes CDR1 SGHNT and CDR2 YYREEE (reference sequence). This CDR3 comprises 16 residues. Unmatched junction bases numbered 10, after V lost 4 bases and J lost 5 bases. The sample consisted of naive CD4+ T cells sorted from blood. Subset noted: CD45RA+ positively selected. The chain is built from TRBV5-4 and TRBJ2-5, with 11 bases that match TRBD1. The sequence was collected from a man aged 18 to 30 in good health. The CDR3 region has the DNA TGTGCCAGCAGCCCTCCCGGGACAGGGGGTGCGGAGACCCAGTACTTC. Encoded protein: CASSPPGTGGAETQYF.